The 12 T cell receptor beta chains listed next were all sequenced from one sample in a study of blood T cell repertoires in COVID-19 (dated by TCRdb to 2019 to 2021). The library relied on the immunoSEQ multiplex PCR assay. Drawn from immuneACCESS, this table holds only the in-frame rearrangements with V and J called that TCRdb kept. Clones are partly lost; checked studies trace under half to an unresolved V gene and leave the rest unexplained. The sample table lists roughly 150,000 clones, approximately 86% of them with a count of one. The ten largest clones take up under 12% of the sample. Material: peripheral blood. Receptors were obtained from a woman older than 75 with active or convalescent COVID-19.

The rearrangement joins TRBV7-9 to TRBJ1-3, with no clear D. The CDR3 has 13 amino acids. CDR1 SEHNR and CDR2 FQNEAQ come from the germline V gene (reference sequence). Trimming took off 0 bases at V and 4 bases at J, with 4 bases between the two ends. In DNA form, the CDR3 reads TGTGCCAGCAGCTTAGCGCGAGGAAACACCATATATTTT. It encodes CASSLARGNTIYF.

This clone was counted between two and nine times. The chain has TRBV25-1 and TRBJ1-2, with 10 bases that match TRBD1. J lost 3 bases, V lost 4 bases, and 2 bases had no gene match. The CDR3 runs 14 residues. Germline CDR1 MGHDK, CDR2 SYGVNS. CDR3 coding DNA: TGTGCCAGCAGTGCGGACAGGGGGTACTATGGCTACACCTTC. Its protein product is CASSADRGYYGYTF.

The rearrangement joins TRBV28 to TRBJ2-5, with 7 bases fitting TRBD2. From germline, CDR1 is MDHEN and CDR2 SYDVKM. The trim removed 2 bases at V and 3 bases at J, leaving 12 bases unmatched. This CDR3 has 17 residues. CDR3 in amino acids: CASSLPRSGDLKETQYF. CDR3 DNA: TGTGCCAGCAGTTTACCCCGAAGCGGGGACCTTAAAGAGACCCAGTACTTC.

The V gene is TRBV6-5, the J gene TRBJ1-2; TRBD1 matches 9 bases. The CDR3 covers 14 residues. The germline CDR1 and CDR2 sequences are MNHEY and SVGAGI. V was clipped by 7 bases and J by 2 bases; unmatched bases: 5. CDR3 coding DNA: TGTGCCAGCAAGACTGGACAGGGGAACTATGGCTACACCTTC. This sequence encodes CASKTGQGNYGYTF.

The chain uses TRBV6-5 and TRBJ1-2; a possible D gene is TRBD1 (6 bases). Germline values: CDR1 MNHEY, CDR2 SVGAGI. The CDR3 totals 15 residues. The V gene lost 2 bases and the J gene lost 8 bases, with 18 bases spanning the gap. The CDR3 sequence is CASSYAQPVRGGYTF. The CDR3 DNA reads as TGTGCCAGCAGTTACGCCCAGCCAGTGAGGGGGGGCTACACCTTC.

CDR3 coding DNA: TGTGCCAGTCTACGGACAGCCCATTCTGAGACTGAAGCTTTCTTT. Amino acid sequence: CASLRTAHSETEAFF. V usage is TRBV19 and J usage is TRBJ1-1; the D gene is possibly TRBD1 (6 bases). This CDR3 contains 15 residues. Germline CDR1 is LNHDA and CDR2 is SQIVND (reference sequence). Trimming left V 8 bases short and J 5 bases short, with 21 bases between.

The V call is TRBV11-3, the J call TRBJ2-2, with 10 nucleotides matching TRBD2. This CDR3 contains 17 residues. The ends lost 2 bases at V and 1 base at J; junction bases unmatched: 4. Germline V lookup: CDR1 SGHNT, CDR2 YENEEA. This CDR3 reads CASSLRGTSENTGELFF. CDR3 coding DNA: TGTGCCAGCAGCTTACGGGGGACTAGCGAGAACACCGGGGAGCTGTTTTTT.

This clone was found once. The chain carries TRBV5-1 and TRBJ2-1; TRBD1 aligns across 10 bases. The germline V gene has CDR1 SGHRS and CDR2 YFSETQ. Trimming at V came to 5 bases and at J to 5 bases, leaving 4 bases not matched to a gene. The CDR3 spans 14 residues. CDR3 in DNA: TGCGCCAGCAGTAGGGACAGGGGAAACAATGAGCAGTTCTTC. Protein product: CASSRDRGNNEQFF.

This clone is a singleton in its sample. The V gene is TRBV19, the J gene TRBJ2-2, with TRBD2 identical over 7 bases. Per the germline V gene, CDR1 is LNHDA and CDR2 is SQIVND (reference sequence). The CDR3 runs 15 residues. J lost 5 bases, V lost 6 bases, and 9 bases had no gene match. This CDR3 is CASRIGLVETGELFF. The DNA for the CDR3 is TGTGCCAGTAGAATTGGACTAGTAGAGACCGGGGAGCTGTTTTTT.

The J gene is TRBJ1-5, the V gene TRBV19, with D perhaps TRBD1 (5 bases). CDR1 is LNHDA, CDR2 SQIVND, per germline (reference sequence). This CDR3 is 17 amino acids long. Trimming removed 3 bases from V and 2 bases from J, with 17 bases in between. The CDR3 sequence: CASSIRDGGIGNQPQHF. Written as DNA, the CDR3 is TGTGCCAGTAGTATCCGGGACGGGGGGATTGGCAATCAGCCCCAGCATTTT.

This sequence joins TRBV5-1 and TRBJ2-3; D possibly corresponds to TRBD2 (5 bases). Trimming cost V 7 bases and J 2 bases, with 14 bases left between them. Germline CDR1 and CDR2: SGHRS and YFSETQ. The CDR3 runs to 14 residues. The chain's CDR3 is CASYAGQNTDTQYF. CDR3 nucleotide sequence: TGCGCCAGCTACGCGGGTCAGAACACAGATACGCAGTATTTT.

The genes are TRBV18 and TRBJ2-7, with D possibly being TRBD1 (5 bases). Germline V CDR1 and CDR2: KGHSH, LQKENI. This CDR3 contains 14 residues. V dropped 3 bases and J dropped 7 bases, with 16 bases sitting between them. The CDR3 loop reads CASSPLGATTEQYF. The CDR3 DNA sequence: TGTGCCAGCTCACCTTTAGGGGCCACGACGGAGCAGTACTTC.